What follows are 6 T cell receptor beta chains derived from one specimen sequenced in a study of Ad26.COV2.S vaccination and SARS-CoV-2 variants. Measured with immunoSEQ multiplex PCR; TCRdb has only the in-frame clones, and not every one. The sample has around 380,000 clones; about nine tenths are singletons. Treatment of the sample: about 20 received Ad26.COV2.S at low or high dose, single or two shots; 5 received placebo; per-sample allocation not given. Following the first vaccine or placebo injection, samples were taken on day 63. This specimen was peripheral blood, taken in a trial of Ad26.COV2.S vaccine versus placebo. The receptor source for this set is a person aged 18-65 years who received the Ad26.COV2.S COVID-19 vaccine or a placebo.

The chain links TRBV10-3 to TRBJ2-7; 7 nucleotides align to TRBD2. CDR1 is ENHRY and CDR2 is SYGVKD in the germline V gene. The CDR3 spans 14 residues. V trimming: 3 bases; J trimming: 2 bases; junction bases outside the gene matches: 4. The CDR3 loop reads CAISDVAGAYEQYF. The DNA of the CDR3 is TGTGCCATCAGTGATGTAGCGGGCGCCTACGAGCAGTACTTC.

The V gene is TRBV3-1 (or the pseudogene TRBV3-2), the J gene TRBJ1-2; D might be TRBD1 (5 bases). Trimming cost V 0 bases and J 4 bases, with 9 bases left between them. Germline CDR1 LGHDT, CDR2 YNNKEL (reference sequence). There are 14 residues in the CDR3. The DNA of the CDR3 is TGTGCCAGCAGCCAAGATCAGGGATTCTATGGCTACACCTTC. Encoded protein: CASSQDQGFYGYTF.

V gene TRBV27 combines with J gene TRBJ1-5; D unclear. The V gene's germline CDR1 is MNHEY and CDR2 SMNVEV (reference sequence). Deletions cut 0 bases from V and 1 base from J, with 13 bases between. The CDR3 spans 17 residues. CDR3 in amino acids: CASSLSGSRQSNQPQHF. CDR3 nucleotide sequence: TGTGCCAGCAGTTTATCGGGGTCGAGGCAGAGCAATCAGCCCCAGCATTTT.

This rearrangement joins TRBV27 to TRBJ1-6, with a weak D call TRBD1 (5 bases). V was cut by 7 bases and J by 7 bases, with 14 bases left in between. The CDR3 covers 14 residues. The germline V gene has CDR1 MNHEY and CDR2 SMNVEV (reference sequence). Here the CDR3 DNA reads TGTGCCAGCACCCCCGCAGGGCACAATTCACCCCTCCACTTT. Its translation is CASTPAGHNSPLHF.

V usage is TRBV9 and J usage is TRBJ2-2; D is possibly TRBD1 (6 bases). The V gene lost 5 bases and the J gene lost 3 bases, with 8 bases spanning the gap. The CDR3 extends over 13 amino acids. Germline CDR1 SGDLS, CDR2 YYNGEE. The CDR3 DNA is TGTGCCAGCAGTACAGGGTACACCGGGGAGCTGTTTTTT. It is translated as CASSTGYTGELFF.

V is TRBV29-1 and J is TRBJ1-2, with 9 bases aligning to TRBD1. This CDR3 is 14 amino acids long. V lost 5 bases, J lost 4 bases, and 8 bases stayed unmatched. Germline V gene lookup returns CDR1 SQVTM and CDR2 ANQGSEA. CDR3 residues: CSVTPGQGSYGYTF. The CDR3 DNA follows: TGCAGCGTTACCCCGGGACAGGGATCCTATGGCTACACCTTC.